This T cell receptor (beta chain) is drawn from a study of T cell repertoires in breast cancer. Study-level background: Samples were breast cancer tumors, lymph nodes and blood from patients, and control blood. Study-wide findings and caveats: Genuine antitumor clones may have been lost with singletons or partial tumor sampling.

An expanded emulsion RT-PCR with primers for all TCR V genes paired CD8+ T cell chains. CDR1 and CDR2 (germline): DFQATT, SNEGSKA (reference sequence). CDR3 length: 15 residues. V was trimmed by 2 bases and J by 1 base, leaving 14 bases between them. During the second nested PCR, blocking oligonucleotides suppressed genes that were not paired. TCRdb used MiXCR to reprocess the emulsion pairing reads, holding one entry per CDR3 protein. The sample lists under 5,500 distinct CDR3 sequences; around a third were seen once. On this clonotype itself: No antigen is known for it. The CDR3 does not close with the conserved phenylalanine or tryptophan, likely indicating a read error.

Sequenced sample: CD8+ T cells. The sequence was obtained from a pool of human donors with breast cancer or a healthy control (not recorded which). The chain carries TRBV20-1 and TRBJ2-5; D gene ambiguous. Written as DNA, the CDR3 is TGCAGTGCTAGACGTACATTTACATCCCAAGAGACCCAGTACTAC. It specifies CSARRTFTSQETQYY.